This T cell receptor (beta chain) was profiled in a study of PD-1 blockade in classical Hodgkin lymphoma. Study-level points and caveats: Compared with baseline, CD4+ but not CD8+ TCR diversity had risen significantly by C4D1. Relative to healthy donors, newly diagnosed patients reportedly had lower baseline TCR diversity, which was reported as lower still in relapsed/refractory patients.

The data were produced by immunoSEQ multiplex PCR, yet TCRdb's version contains in-frame clones alone and is incomplete. The repertoire holds 20,000 to 25,000 clones, with roughly 80% as singletons. Autologous stem cell transplantation was followed by relapse in every patient, and brentuximab vedotin exposure varied. As for this clone: Antigen specificity is unknown.

The CDR3 totals 14 residues. Germline CDR1 is SGDLS and CDR2 is YYNGEE. The sample was peripheral blood mononuclear cells (PBMCs), taken before the second cycle of nivolumab. The source is a human donor with classical Hodgkin lymphoma. This chain joins TRBV9 and TRBJ2-5; 8 positions match TRBD2. The end of the DNA is better explained by TRBJ2-7, so the J call may be wrong. The DNA for the CDR3 is TGTGCCAGCAGTCCCTTTAGCGGGGTATACGAGCAGTACTTC. The encoded protein is CASSPFSGVYEQYF.